This T cell receptor (beta chain) is from a study of blood T cell repertoires in COVID-19. Looking at the study overall: From the United States, Italy and Spain came samples of acute and convalescent COVID-19.

The trim removed 3 bases at V and 5 bases at J, leaving 6 bases unmatched. Germline V CDR1 and CDR2: SGDLS, YYNGEE. The length of the CDR3 is 14 residues. Profiling relied on immunoSEQ multiplex PCR, and the TCRdb table lists in-frame clones only, not all of them. The table lists around 170,000 clones, approximately 83% of them singletons, with 2.5% to 3% in the top ten. The V and J genes are TRBV9 and TRBJ2-7, with TRBD1 matching 9 bases. The sample was peripheral blood. This sequence was found in an older woman with acute or convalescent COVID-19. DNA of the CDR3: TGTGCCAGCAGCGAGGGACAGGGTATCAACGAGCAGTACTTC. It is translated as CASSEGQGINEQYF.